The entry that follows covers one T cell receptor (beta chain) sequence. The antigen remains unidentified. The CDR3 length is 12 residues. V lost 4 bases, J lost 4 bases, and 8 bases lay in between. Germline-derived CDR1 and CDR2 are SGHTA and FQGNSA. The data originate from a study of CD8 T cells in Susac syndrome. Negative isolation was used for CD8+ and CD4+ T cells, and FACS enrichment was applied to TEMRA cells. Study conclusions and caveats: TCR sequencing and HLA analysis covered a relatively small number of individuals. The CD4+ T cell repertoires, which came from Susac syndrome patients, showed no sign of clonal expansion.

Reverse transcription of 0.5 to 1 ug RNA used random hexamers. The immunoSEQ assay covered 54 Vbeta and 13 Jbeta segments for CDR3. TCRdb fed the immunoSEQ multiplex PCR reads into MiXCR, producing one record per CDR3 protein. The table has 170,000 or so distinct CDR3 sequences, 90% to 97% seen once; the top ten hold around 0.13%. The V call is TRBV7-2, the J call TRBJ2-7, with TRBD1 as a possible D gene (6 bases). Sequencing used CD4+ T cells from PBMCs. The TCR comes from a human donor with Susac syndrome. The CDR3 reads CASSYTGYEQYF. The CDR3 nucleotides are TGTGCCAGCAGCTATACAGGGTACGAGCAGTACTTC.